The 17 T cell receptor beta chains reported below all come from one sample, sequenced in a study of T cells in narcolepsy. TCRdb's copy holds only in-frame clones and misses some; the assay was immunoSEQ multiplex PCR. The sample has tens of thousands of clones; approximately 60% are singletons. The sequencing input was memory (CD45RA-) CD4+ T cells from blood. The receptors stem from a human donor in good health.

This clone was seen more than once but under ten times. The rearrangement uses TRBV4-1 and TRBJ2-2, with D tentatively TRBD2 (5 bases). This CDR3 spans 15 amino acids. The ends were cut back, 1 base at V and 6 bases at J, with 12 bases in the middle. Germline loops: CDR1 MGHRA, CDR2 YSYEKL. The CDR3 reads CASSQVSSEAGELFF. The DNA of the CDR3 is TGCGCCAGCAGCCAAGTCTCATCGGAGGCCGGGGAGCTGTTTTTT.

The V gene is TRBV2, the J gene TRBJ2-5; 7 bases are shared with TRBD2. The CDR3 is 14 amino acids. V trimming: 6 bases; J trimming: 0 bases; junction bases outside the gene matches: 4. From germline, CDR1 is SNHLY and CDR2 FYNNEI. The DNA for the CDR3 is TGTGCCAGCAGGCGGACTAGGAACCAAGAGACCCAGTACTTC. This codes for CASRRTRNQETQYF.

This clone came up a few times. The rearrangement links TRBV19 to TRBJ2-7; TRBD1 agrees at 11 bases. J was trimmed by 4 bases and V by 6 bases; bases with no gene match: 8. The CDR3 is made up of 15 amino acids. Germline CDR1 and CDR2: LNHDA and SQIVND (reference sequence). The CDR3 sequence: CASRTAGQGVYEQYF. CDR3 bases: TGTGCCAGTAGGACCGCGGGACAGGGGGTGTACGAGCAGTACTTC. The full variable domain, completed using reference TRBV19 and TRBJ2-7, is DGGITQSPKYLFRKEGQNVTLSCEQNLNHDAMYWYRQDPGQGLRLIYYSQIVNDFQKGDIAEGYSVSREKKESFPLTVTSAQKNPTAFYLCASRTAGQGVYEQYFGPGTRLTVT.

In DNA, the CDR3 is TGTGCCAGCAAATATGGAGCGGTTACCAGCACAGATACGCAGTATTTT. It translates to CASKYGAVTSTDTQYF. The rearrangement joins TRBV6-6 to TRBJ2-3, with D perhaps matching TRBD2 (5 bases). The V end was cut by 7 bases, the J end by 0 bases, with 17 bases between. Per germline, CDR1 MNHNY and CDR2 SVGAGI (reference sequence). The CDR3 is 16 residues long.

V is TRBV6-5 and J is TRBJ2-2, with 10 positions matching TRBD2. The CDR3 runs to 16 residues. Germline V lookup: CDR1 MNHEY, CDR2 SVGAGI. Trimming took 2 bases from V and 7 from J; bases not matched to a gene: 7. This CDR3 is CASSYLASGGRGELFF. The CDR3 DNA is TGTGCCAGCAGTTACCTTGCTAGCGGGGGCCGCGGGGAGCTGTTTTTT.

This clone was detected a few times. The genes are TRBV21-1 and TRBJ2-5; the tabulated D call, TRBD2, remains unverified against the DNA. TRBV21-1 is a listed pseudogene. This CDR3 spans 15 amino acids. The CDR3 spells CASSCGLAGEREQYF. CDR3 in DNA: TGTGCCAGCAGCTGTGGACTAGCGGGAGAACGGGAGCAGTACTTC.

Only a few counts were recorded for this clone. The chain employs TRBV6-6 and TRBJ2-7, with 10 nucleotides matching TRBD1. CDR3 length: 14 residues. Germline assignment: CDR1 MNHNY and CDR2 SVGAGI (reference sequence). V dropped 6 bases and J dropped 7; count of bases not matched to a gene: 9. CDR3 sequence reads: CASRGGQGRREQYF. For the CDR3, the DNA is TGTGCCAGCAGGGGGGGACAGGGGCGCCGGGAGCAGTACTTC.

The table lists this clone with a count of one. V gene TRBV9 combines with J gene TRBJ2-3; D is ambiguous. The CDR3 contains 11 residues. Trimming stripped 0 bases from V and 14 bases from J, with 10 bases between. Germline V lookup: CDR1 SGDLS, CDR2 YYNGEE. The CDR3 is CASSVAGRAYF. The CDR3 coding sequence is TGTGCCAGCAGCGTAGCGGGCCGGGCGTATTTT.

This clone was recorded a few times. The chain links TRBV2 to TRBJ2-7; D remains unclear. The CDR3 has 12 amino acids. Trimming took off 4 bases at V and 2 bases at J, with 6 bases between the two ends. The germline V gene has CDR1 SNHLY and CDR2 FYNNEI. This CDR3 reads CASSVVTYEQYF. The CDR3, as DNA: TGTGCCAGCAGTGTGGTCACCTACGAGCAGTACTTC.

J is TRBJ1-2 and V is TRBV5-1; D remains ambiguous. This CDR3 has 14 amino acids. Deletions cut 4 bases from V and 4 bases from J, with 14 bases between. Looked up from germline, CDR1 is SGHRS and CDR2 is YFSETQ. CDR3 loop: CASSGDAQTYGYTF. DNA of the CDR3: TGCGCCAGCAGCGGTGACGCCCAGACCTATGGCTACACCTTC.

The chain couples TRBV5-4 to TRBJ2-5; D is uncertain. Trimming left V 0 bases short and J 3 bases short, with 9 bases between. Germline CDR1 and CDR2: SGHNT and YYREEE (reference sequence). There are 14 residues in the CDR3. The CDR3 DNA sequence: TGTGCCAGCAGCTTGGGTAGGGCCGAAGAGACCCAGTACTTC. It yields the protein CASSLGRAEETQYF.

This clone has more than one count but fewer than ten. V is TRBV6-1 and J is TRBJ2-5; 9 nucleotides line up with TRBD2. The length of the CDR3 is 14 residues. Per germline, CDR1 MNHNS and CDR2 SASEGT. V dropped 7 bases and J dropped 7; count of bases not matched to a gene: 10. The CDR3 nucleotides read TGTGCCAGCACGGACGGCGGGGGGGCCGTGACCCAGTACTTC. As protein: CASTDGGGAVTQYF.

This clone was recorded only once. The V and J genes are TRBV14 and TRBJ2-1, with 8 bases matching TRBD2. After removal of 5 bases from V and 0 bases from J, the junction contained 3 bases not matched to a gene. CDR3 length: 15 residues. Germline V gene lookup returns CDR1 SGHDN and CDR2 FVKESK. The CDR3 sequence is CASSAGGSSYNEQFF. The DNA of the CDR3 is TGTGCCAGCAGCGCGGGGGGTAGCTCCTACAATGAGCAGTTCTTC. The full variable domain, rest sourced from reference TRBV14 and TRBJ2-1, is EAGVTQFPSHSVIEKGQTVTLRCDPISGHDNLYWYRRVMGKEIKFLLHFVKESKQDESGMPNNRFLAERTGGTYSTLKVQPAELEDSGVYFCASSAGGSSYNEQFFGPGTRLTVL.

This sequence joins TRBV30 and TRBJ2-5; no clear D. V gave up 4 bases and J gave up 2 bases, with 8 bases separating them. Germline values: CDR1 GTSNPN, CDR2 SVGIG (reference sequence). This CDR3 has 12 amino acids. The DNA of the CDR3 is TGTGCCTGGACTAGGCTGCAAGAGACCCAGTACTTC. Protein product: CAWTRLQETQYF.

The chain carries TRBV30 and TRBJ1-2; 11 bases are shared with TRBD1. Per germline, CDR1 GTSNPN and CDR2 SVGIG (reference sequence). Unmatched junction bases numbered 5, after V lost 3 bases and J lost 8 bases. CDR3 size: 13 residues. CDR3 nucleotide sequence: TGTGCCTGGAGCGAGGACAGGGGGCTCGGCTACACCTTC. This translates into CAWSEDRGLGYTF.

Only a few counts were recorded for this clone. DNA for the CDR3: TGTGCCAGCAGCTTAGGCCCGACAGGGGGCAGTGGAGAGACCCAGTACTTC. This gives the protein CASSLGPTGGSGETQYF. This sequence joins TRBV11-2 and TRBJ2-5; TRBD1 matches at 10 bases. Trimming took 1 base from V and 4 from J; bases not matched to a gene: 9. CDR3 length equals 17 residues. Per the germline V gene, CDR1 is SGHAT and CDR2 is FQNNGV.

The chain combines TRBV6-1 with TRBJ1-4; the D is unclear. This CDR3 spans 14 amino acids. Trimming left V 5 bases short and J 0 bases short, with 7 bases between. The V gene's germline CDR1 is MNHNS and CDR2 SASEGT. In nucleotides, the CDR3 is TGTGCCAGCAGTTTAGATGCAACTAATGAAAAACTGTTTTTT. Residues: CASSLDATNEKLFF.